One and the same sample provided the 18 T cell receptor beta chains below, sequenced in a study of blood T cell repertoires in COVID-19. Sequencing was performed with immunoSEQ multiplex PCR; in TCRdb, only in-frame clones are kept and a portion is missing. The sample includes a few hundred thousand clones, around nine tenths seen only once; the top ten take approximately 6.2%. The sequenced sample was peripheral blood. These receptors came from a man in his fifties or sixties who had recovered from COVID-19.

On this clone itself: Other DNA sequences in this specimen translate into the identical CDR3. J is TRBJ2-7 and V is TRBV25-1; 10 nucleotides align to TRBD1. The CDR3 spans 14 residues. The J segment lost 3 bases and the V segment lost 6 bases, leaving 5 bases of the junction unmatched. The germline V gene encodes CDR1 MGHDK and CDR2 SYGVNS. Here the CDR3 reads CASSDRGQGYEQYF. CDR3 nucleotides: TGTGCCAGCAGCGACAGGGGGCAAGGCTACGAGCAGTACTTC.

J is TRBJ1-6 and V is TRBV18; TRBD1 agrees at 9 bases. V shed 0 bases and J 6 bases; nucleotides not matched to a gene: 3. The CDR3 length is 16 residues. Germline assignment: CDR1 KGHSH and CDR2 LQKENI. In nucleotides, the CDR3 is TGTGCCAGCTCACCACCGCCGGGACAGGGTAATTCACCCCTCCACTTT. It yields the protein CASSPPPGQGNSPLHF.

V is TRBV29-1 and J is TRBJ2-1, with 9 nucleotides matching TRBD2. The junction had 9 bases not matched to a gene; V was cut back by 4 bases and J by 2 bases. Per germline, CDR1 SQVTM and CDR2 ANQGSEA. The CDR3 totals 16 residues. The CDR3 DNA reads TGCAGCGTTGCTTACCTTAGCGGGAGTGCCTACAATGAGCAGTTCTTC. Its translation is CSVAYLSGSAYNEQFF.

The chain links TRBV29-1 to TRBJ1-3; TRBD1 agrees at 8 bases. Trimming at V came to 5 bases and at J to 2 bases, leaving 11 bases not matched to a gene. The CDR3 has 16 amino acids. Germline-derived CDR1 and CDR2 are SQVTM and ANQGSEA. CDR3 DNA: TGCAGCGTTAAGACCCTTGACAGGGGTGCTGGAAACACCATATATTTT. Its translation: CSVKTLDRGAGNTIYF. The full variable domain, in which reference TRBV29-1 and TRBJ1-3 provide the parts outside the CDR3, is SAVISQKPSRDICQRGTSLTIQCQVDSQVTMMFWYRQQPGQSLTLIATANQGSEATYESGFVIDKFPISRPNLTFSTLTVSNMSPEDSSIYLCSVKTLDRGAGNTIYFGEGSWLTVV.

The CDR3 DNA reads as TGTGCCAGCAGCCTCCGCGCACTCTACGAGCAGTACTTC. As protein: CASSLRALYEQYF. The chain recombines TRBV12-3 or TRBV12-4 with TRBJ2-7; D remains ambiguous. CDR3 length: 13 residues. V was cut by 6 bases and J by 3 bases, with 12 bases left in between.

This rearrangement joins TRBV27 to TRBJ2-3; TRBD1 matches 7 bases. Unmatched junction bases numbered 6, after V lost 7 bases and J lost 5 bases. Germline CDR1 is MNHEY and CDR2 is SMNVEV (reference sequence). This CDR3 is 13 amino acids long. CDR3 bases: TGTGCCAGCACCCAGGGGGACAGAGATACGCAGTATTTT. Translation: CASTQGDRDTQYF.

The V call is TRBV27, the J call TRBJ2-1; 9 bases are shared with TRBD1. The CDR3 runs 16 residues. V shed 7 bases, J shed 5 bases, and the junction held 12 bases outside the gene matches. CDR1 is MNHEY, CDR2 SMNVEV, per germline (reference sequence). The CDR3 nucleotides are TGTGCCAGCACCCTATCCTCGGGACAGGGTAACAATGAGCAGTTCTTC. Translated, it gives CASTLSSGQGNNEQFF.

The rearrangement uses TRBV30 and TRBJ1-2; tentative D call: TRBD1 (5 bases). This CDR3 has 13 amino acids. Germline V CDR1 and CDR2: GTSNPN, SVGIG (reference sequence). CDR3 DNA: TGTGTACTGGCGGGGGGACTGAACTATGGCTACACCTTC. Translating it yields CVLAGGLNYGYTF.

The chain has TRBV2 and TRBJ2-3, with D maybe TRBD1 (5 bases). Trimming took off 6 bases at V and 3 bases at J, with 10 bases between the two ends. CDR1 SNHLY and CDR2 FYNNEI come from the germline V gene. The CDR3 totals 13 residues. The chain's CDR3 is CASRADRTDTQYF. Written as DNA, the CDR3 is TGTGCCAGCAGGGCTGACAGAACAGATACGCAGTATTTT.

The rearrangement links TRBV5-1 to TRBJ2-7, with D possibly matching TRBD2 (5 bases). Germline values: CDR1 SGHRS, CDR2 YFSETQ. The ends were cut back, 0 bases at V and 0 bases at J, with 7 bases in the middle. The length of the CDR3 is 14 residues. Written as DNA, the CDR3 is TGCGCCAGCAGCTTGGGACGGGACTCCTACGAGCAGTACTTC. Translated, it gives CASSLGRDSYEQYF.

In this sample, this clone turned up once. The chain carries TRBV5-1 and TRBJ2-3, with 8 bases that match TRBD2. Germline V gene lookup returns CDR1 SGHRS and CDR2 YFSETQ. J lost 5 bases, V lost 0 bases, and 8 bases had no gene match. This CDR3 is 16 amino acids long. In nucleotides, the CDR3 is TGCGCCAGCAGCTTGGCGGGAGGGTATGCGGTAGATACGCAGTATTTT. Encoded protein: CASSLAGGYAVDTQYF. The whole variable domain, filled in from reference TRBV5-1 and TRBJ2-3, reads KAGVTQTPRYLIKTRGQQVTLSCSPISGHRSVSWYQQTPGQGLQFLFEYFSETQRNKGNFPGRFSGRQFSNSRSEMNVSTLELGDSALYLCASSLAGGYAVDTQYFGPGTRLTVL.

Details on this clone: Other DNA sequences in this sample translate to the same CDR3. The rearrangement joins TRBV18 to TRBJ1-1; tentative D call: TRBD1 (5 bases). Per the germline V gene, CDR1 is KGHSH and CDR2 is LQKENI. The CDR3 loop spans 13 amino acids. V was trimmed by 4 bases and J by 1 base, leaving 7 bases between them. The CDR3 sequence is CASSRGGNTEAFF. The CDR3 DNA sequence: TGTGCCAGCTCACGGGGGGGGAACACTGAAGCTTTCTTT.

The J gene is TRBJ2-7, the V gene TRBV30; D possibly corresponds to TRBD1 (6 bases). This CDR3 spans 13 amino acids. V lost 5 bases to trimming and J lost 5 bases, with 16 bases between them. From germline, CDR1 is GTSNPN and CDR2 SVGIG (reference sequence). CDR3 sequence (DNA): TGTGCCTGGGTAAGGCAGGGGTCGGACGAGCAGTACTTC. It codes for CAWVRQGSDEQYF.

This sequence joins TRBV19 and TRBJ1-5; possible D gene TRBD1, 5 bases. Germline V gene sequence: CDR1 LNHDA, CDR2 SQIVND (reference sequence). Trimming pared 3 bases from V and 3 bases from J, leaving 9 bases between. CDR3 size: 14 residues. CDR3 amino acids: CASSITGDNQPQHF. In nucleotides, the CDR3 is TGTGCCAGTAGTATCACAGGCGACAATCAGCCCCAGCATTTT. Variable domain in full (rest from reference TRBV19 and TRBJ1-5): DGGITQSPKYLFRKEGQNVTLSCEQNLNHDAMYWYRQDPGQGLRLIYYSQIVNDFQKGDIAEGYSVSREKKESFPLTVTSAQKNPTAFYLCASSITGDNQPQHFGDGTRLSIL.

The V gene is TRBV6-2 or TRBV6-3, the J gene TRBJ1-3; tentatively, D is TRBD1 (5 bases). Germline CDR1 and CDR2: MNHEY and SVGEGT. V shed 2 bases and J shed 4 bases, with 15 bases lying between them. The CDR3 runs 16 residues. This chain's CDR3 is CASSYENPGSGNTIYF. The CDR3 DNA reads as TGTGCCAGCAGTTACGAGAATCCAGGGTCCGGAAACACCATATATTTT.

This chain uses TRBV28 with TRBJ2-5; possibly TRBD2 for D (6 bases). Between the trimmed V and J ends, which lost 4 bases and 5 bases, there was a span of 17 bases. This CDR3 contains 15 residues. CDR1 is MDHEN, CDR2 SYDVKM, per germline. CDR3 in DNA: TGTGCCAGCAGTTCGCCGGGACTCCCTAAGGAGACCCAGTACTTC. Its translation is CASSSPGLPKETQYF.

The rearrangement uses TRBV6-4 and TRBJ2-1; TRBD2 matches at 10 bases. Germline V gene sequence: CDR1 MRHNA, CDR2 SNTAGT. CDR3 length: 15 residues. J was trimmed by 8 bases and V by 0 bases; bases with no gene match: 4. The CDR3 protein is CASSDSAGGLDEQFF. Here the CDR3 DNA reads TGTGCCAGCAGTGACTCAGCGGGGGGGCTGGATGAGCAGTTCTTC.

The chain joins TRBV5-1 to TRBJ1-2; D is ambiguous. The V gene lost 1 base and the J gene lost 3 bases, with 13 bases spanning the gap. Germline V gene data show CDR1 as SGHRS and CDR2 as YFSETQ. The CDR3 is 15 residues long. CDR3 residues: CASSLRLADHYGYTF. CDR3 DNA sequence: TGCGCCAGCAGCTTGAGGTTAGCGGACCACTATGGCTACACCTTC.